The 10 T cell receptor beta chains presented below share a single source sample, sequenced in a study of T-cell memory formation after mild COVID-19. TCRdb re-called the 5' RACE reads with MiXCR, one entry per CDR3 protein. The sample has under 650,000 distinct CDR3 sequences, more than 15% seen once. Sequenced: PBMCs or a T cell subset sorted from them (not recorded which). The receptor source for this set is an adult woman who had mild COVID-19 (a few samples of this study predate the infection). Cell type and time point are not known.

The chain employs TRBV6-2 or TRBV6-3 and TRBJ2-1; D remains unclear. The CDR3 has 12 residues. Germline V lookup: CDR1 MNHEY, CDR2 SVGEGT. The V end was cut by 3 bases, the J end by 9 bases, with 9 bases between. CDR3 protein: CASSYLMAEQFF. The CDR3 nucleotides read TGTGCCAGCAGTTATCTGATGGCTGAGCAGTTCTTC.

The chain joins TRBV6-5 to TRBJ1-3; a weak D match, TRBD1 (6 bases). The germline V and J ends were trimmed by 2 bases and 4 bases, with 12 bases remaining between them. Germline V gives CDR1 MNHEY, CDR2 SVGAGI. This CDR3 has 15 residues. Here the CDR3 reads CASSYNGGPGNTIYF. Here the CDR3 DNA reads TGTGCCAGCAGTTACAACGGGGGGCCCGGAAACACCATATATTTT.

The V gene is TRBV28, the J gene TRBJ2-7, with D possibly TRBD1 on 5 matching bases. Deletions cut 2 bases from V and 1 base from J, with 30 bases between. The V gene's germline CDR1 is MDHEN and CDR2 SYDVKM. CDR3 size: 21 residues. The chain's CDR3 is CASSLTARLRGLRFSSYEQYF. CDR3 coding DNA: TGTGCCAGCAGTTTAACGGCCCGGTTAAGGGGCTTAAGGTTCAGTTCCTACGAGCAGTACTTC.

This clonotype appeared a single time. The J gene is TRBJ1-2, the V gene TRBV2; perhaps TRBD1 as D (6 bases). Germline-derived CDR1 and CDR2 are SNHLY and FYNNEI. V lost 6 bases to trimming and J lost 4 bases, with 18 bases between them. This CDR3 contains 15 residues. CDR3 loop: CASSYREMGGYGYTF. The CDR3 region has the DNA TGTGCCAGCAGCTACAGGGAAATGGGCGGCTATGGCTACACCTTC.

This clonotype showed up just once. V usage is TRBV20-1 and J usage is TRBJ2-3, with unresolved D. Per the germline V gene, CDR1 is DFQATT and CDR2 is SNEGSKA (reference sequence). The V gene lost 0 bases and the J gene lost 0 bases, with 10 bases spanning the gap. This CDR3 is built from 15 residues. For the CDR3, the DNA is TGCAGTGCTAGAGATCCGTCTCACAGCACAGATACGCAGTATTTT. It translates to CSARDPSHSTDTQYF.

The CDR3 loop reads CASSSRSRGGEQFF. CDR3 nucleotides: TGTGCCAGCAGCTCCCGGAGTCGGGGCGGGGAGCAGTTCTTC. The chain employs TRBV11-2 and TRBJ2-1; the D gene could be TRBD1 or TRBD2 (5 bases each). Germline-derived CDR1 and CDR2 are SGHAT and FQNNGV. V was pared by 4 bases and J by 10 bases, with 17 bases between. This CDR3 is 14 amino acids long. Variable domain in full (rest from reference TRBV11-2 and TRBJ2-1): EAGVAQSPRYKIIEKRQSVAFWCNPISGHATLYWYQQILGQGPKLLIQFQNNGVVDDSQLPKDRFSAERLKGVDSTLKIQPAKLEDSAVYLCASSSRSRGGEQFFGPGTRLTVL.

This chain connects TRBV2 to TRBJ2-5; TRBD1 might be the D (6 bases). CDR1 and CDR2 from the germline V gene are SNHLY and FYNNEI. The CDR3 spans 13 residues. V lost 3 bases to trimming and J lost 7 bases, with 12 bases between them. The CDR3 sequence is CASSETRQVTQYF. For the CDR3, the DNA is TGTGCCAGCAGTGAGACGCGACAGGTGACCCAGTACTTC.

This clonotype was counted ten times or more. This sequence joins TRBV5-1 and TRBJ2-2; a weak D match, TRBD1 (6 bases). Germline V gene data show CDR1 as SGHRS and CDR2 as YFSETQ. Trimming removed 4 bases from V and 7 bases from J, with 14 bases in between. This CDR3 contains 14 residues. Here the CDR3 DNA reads TGCGCCAGCAGCCGGGACATTGAACACGGGGAGCTGTTTTTT. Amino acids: CASSRDIEHGELFF. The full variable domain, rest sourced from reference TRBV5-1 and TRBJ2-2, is KAGVTQTPRYLIKTRGQQVTLSCSPISGHRSVSWYQQTPGQGLQFLFEYFSETQRNKGNFPGRFSGRQFSNSRSEMNVSTLELGDSALYLCASSRDIEHGELFFGEGSRLTVL.

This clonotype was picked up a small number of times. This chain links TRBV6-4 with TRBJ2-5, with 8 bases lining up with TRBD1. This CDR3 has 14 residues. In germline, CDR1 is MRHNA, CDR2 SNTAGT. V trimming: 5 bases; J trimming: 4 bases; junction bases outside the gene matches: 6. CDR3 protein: CASSPGTGAETQYF. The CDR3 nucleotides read TGTGCCAGCAGTCCAGGGACAGGCGCAGAGACCCAGTACTTC.

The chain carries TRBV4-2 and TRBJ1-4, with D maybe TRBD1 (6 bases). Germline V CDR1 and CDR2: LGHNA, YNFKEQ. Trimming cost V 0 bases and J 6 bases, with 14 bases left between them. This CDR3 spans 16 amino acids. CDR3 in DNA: TGTGCCAGCAGCCAAGATCCCGACAGGCTCTATGAAAAACTGTTTTTT. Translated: CASSQDPDRLYEKLFF.